The 30 T cell receptor beta chains below were found in one sample sequenced in a study of shared clonotypes between healthy human individuals. Clones were read by immunoSEQ multiplex PCR, and TCRdb kept only the in-frame ones, dropping some. The sample has around 2,000,000 clones, about 95% seen once; the top ten hold 0.1% to 0.15%. Sequencing used naive CD4+ T cells sorted from blood. Subset reported: CD45RA+ positively selected. Source of these receptors: a man between 18 and 29 years old in good health.

The gene calls are TRBV6-4 and TRBJ2-1; TRBD1 might be the D (5 bases). The CDR3 covers 15 residues. Deletions cut 6 bases from V and 6 bases from J, with 18 bases between. Germline values: CDR1 MRHNA, CDR2 SNTAGT. DNA of the CDR3: TGTGCCAGCAGAGCGACAGACCTCCTGACCAATGAGCAGTTCTTC. It specifies CASRATDLLTNEQFF.

Turning to this clone: The germline gene is not matched at one end of the junction; a read error may be the cause. The chain couples TRBV4-1 to TRBJ2-7; 9 positions agree with TRBD2. The CDR3 is made up of 17 amino acids. Germline V gene data show CDR1 as MGHRA and CDR2 as YSYEKL. The CDR3 reads CASSQVLRASGDYVQYF. Here the CDR3 DNA reads TGCGCCAGCAGCCAAGTCCTAAGGGCTAGCGGGGACTACGTGCAGTACTTC.

As concerns this clone: This same CDR3 is encoded by further DNA sequences in the sample. The V and J genes are TRBV6-5 and TRBJ2-1, with D possibly TRBD2 on 5 matching bases. Germline V gene sequence: CDR1 MNHEY, CDR2 SVGAGI. V shed 5 bases and J shed 9 bases, with 8 bases lying between them. The CDR3 covers 11 residues. As DNA, the CDR3 is TGTGCCAGCAGTAGTGCGGGTGAGCAGTTCTTC. It specifies CASSSAGEQFF.

The CDR3 bases are TGTGCCAGCAGCTTAGCAACGGTAAACACCGGGGAGCTGTTTTTT. This translates into CASSLATVNTGELFF. The chain recombines TRBV7-9 with TRBJ2-2; D gene ambiguous. Trimming cost V 0 bases and J 2 bases, with 7 bases left between them. CDR1 is SEHNR, CDR2 FQNEAQ, per germline (reference sequence). This CDR3 is built from 15 residues.

The chain has TRBV30 and TRBJ2-7; TRBD1 matches at 9 bases. The length of the CDR3 is 14 residues. With V trimmed by 2 bases and J by 5 bases, 7 bases remained unmatched. Germline CDR1 and CDR2: GTSNPN and SVGIG (reference sequence). The CDR3 bases are TGTGCCTGGAGTACCGGGACAGGGAACAACGAGCAGTACTTC. As protein: CAWSTGTGNNEQYF.

The rearrangement links TRBV7-2 to TRBJ2-2; D might be TRBD2 (5 bases). The CDR3 consists of 15 residues. V lost 5 bases to trimming and J lost 4 bases, with 14 bases between them. Germline values: CDR1 SGHTA, CDR2 FQGNSA. CDR3 protein: CASSPSLTLTGELFF. The CDR3 DNA sequence: TGTGCCAGCAGCCCTAGCCTAACGCTCACCGGGGAGCTGTTTTTT.

V usage is TRBV4-1 and J usage is TRBJ2-7; 7 nucleotides align to TRBD1. With 5 bases clipped from V and 5 bases from J, the junction kept 9 bases outside the gene matches. Looked up from germline, CDR1 is MGHRA and CDR2 is YSYEKL. The CDR3 runs to 14 residues. CDR3 region: CASSLGQASNEQYF. In DNA form, the CDR3 reads TGCGCCAGCAGCTTAGGACAGGCTTCTAACGAGCAGTACTTC.

The chain recombines TRBV7-2 with TRBJ1-1; unclear D gene. V shed 3 bases and J shed 0 bases, with 5 bases lying between them. Germline V gene lookup returns CDR1 SGHTA and CDR2 FQGNSA. The CDR3 is 13 residues long. The CDR3 loop is CASSFTVNTEAFF. CDR3 nucleotide sequence: TGTGCCAGCAGCTTTACAGTGAACACTGAAGCTTTCTTT.

Details on this clone: This same CDR3 is encoded by further DNA sequences in the sample. The genes are TRBV2 and TRBJ1-5, with D uncertain. CDR1 SNHLY and CDR2 FYNNEI come from the germline V gene. V lost 6 bases, J lost 0 bases, and 9 bases lay in between. CDR3 length: 14 residues. CDR3: CASSREISNQPQHF. DNA for the CDR3: TGTGCCAGCAGCCGGGAAATTAGCAATCAGCCCCAGCATTTT.

This sequence joins TRBV6-5 and TRBJ2-7; tentatively, D is TRBD2 (5 bases). This CDR3 region has 11 residues. Germline assignment: CDR1 MNHEY and CDR2 SVGAGI. The V end was cut by 4 bases, the J end by 5 bases, with 6 bases between. CDR3 coding DNA: TGTGCCAGCAGTTCCGGGAACGAGCAGTACTTC. It translates to CASSSGNEQYF.

V gene TRBV30 combines with J gene TRBJ2-1; D may be TRBD2 (7 bases). Trimming shortened V by 0 bases and J by 7 bases, and 16 bases separated the two germline ends. The CDR3 runs 15 residues. The V gene's germline CDR1 is GTSNPN and CDR2 SVGIG (reference sequence). The CDR3 spells CAWSVQEGGKNEQFF. CDR3 bases: TGTGCCTGGAGTGTACAAGAGGGGGGGAAAAATGAGCAGTTCTTC.

V and J are TRBV7-9 and TRBJ2-7, with D tentatively TRBD1 (5 bases). Germline V gene sequence: CDR1 SEHNR, CDR2 FQNEAQ (reference sequence). V dropped 2 bases and J dropped 0 bases, with 23 bases sitting between them. This CDR3 is built from 19 residues. CDR3 amino acids: CASSLIRVNPKKSSYEQYF. CDR3 in DNA: TGTGCCAGCAGCTTAATCAGGGTAAACCCCAAAAAGAGCTCCTACGAGCAGTACTTC.

The genes are TRBV9 and TRBJ1-2; 8 nucleotides match TRBD1. There are 16 residues in the CDR3. After removal of 3 bases from V and 4 bases from J, the junction contained 11 bases not matched to a gene. Germline V CDR1 and CDR2: SGDLS, YYNGEE. Here the CDR3 reads CASSAQPLTGVYGYTF. CDR3 coding DNA: TGTGCCAGCAGCGCCCAACCGTTGACAGGGGTCTATGGCTACACCTTC.

J is TRBJ2-5 and V is TRBV28; D is possibly TRBD2 (5 bases). Trimming removed 6 bases from V and 2 bases from J, with 13 bases in between. The CDR3 length is 14 residues. Germline CDR1 and CDR2: MDHEN and SYDVKM. The CDR3 DNA reads TGTGCCAGCAGCCCTGTACTAGGGCAAGAGACCCAGTACTTC. It translates to CASSPVLGQETQYF.

The chain couples TRBV6-5 to TRBJ2-1, with 10 bases fitting TRBD2. The CDR3 totals 14 residues. V was pared by 7 bases and J by 5 bases, with 5 bases of the junction left unmatched. The germline V gene encodes CDR1 MNHEY and CDR2 SVGAGI. The CDR3 DNA is TGTGCCAGCACCGATACTAGCGGGAACAATGAGCAGTTCTTC. Its translation is CASTDTSGNNEQFF.

To note about this clone: Different DNA sequences within this sample yield the same CDR3. This chain joins TRBV7-9 and TRBJ2-5, with unresolved D. The germline V gene has CDR1 SEHNR and CDR2 FQNEAQ (reference sequence). V was pared by 2 bases and J by 0 bases, with 7 bases between. This CDR3 has 14 amino acids. CDR3 residues: CASSLRLDQETQYF. The CDR3 region has the DNA TGTGCCAGCAGCTTACGTCTAGACCAAGAGACCCAGTACTTC.

The rearrangement uses TRBV10-3 and TRBJ2-7; the match to TRBD2 covers 10 bases. From germline, CDR1 is ENHRY and CDR2 SYGVKD. V lost 7 bases to trimming and J lost 3 bases; unmatched junction nucleotides: 9. The CDR3 consists of 15 residues. In DNA form, the CDR3 reads TGTGCCATCACCCCGACTAGCGGGCAAATCTACGAGCAGTACTTC. This translates into CAITPTSGQIYEQYF.

This clone appeared a single time. This sequence joins TRBV30 and TRBJ2-7; 9 bases map to TRBD2. The CDR3 is 14 residues long. Trimming removed 5 bases from V and 1 base from J; junction bases left unmatched: 6. The germline V gene encodes CDR1 GTSNPN and CDR2 SVGIG (reference sequence). The CDR3 loop is CAWGEAGGSYEQYF. In DNA, the CDR3 is TGTGCCTGGGGAGAAGCGGGAGGATCCTACGAGCAGTACTTC.

The chain uses TRBV5-1 and TRBJ2-7; either TRBD1 or TRBD2 may fit D (5 bases each). The CDR3 contains 15 residues. With 9 bases removed from V and 2 bases from J, the gap between germline ends came to 21 bases. Per germline, CDR1 SGHRS and CDR2 YFSETQ. The CDR3 spells CAIEMDPGLAYEQYF. CDR3 coding DNA: TGCGCCATCGAGATGGACCCGGGGCTAGCCTACGAGCAGTACTTC.

The rearrangement uses TRBV5-8 and TRBJ1-5; D possibly corresponds to TRBD1 (6 bases). Trimming cost V 4 bases and J 1 base, with 12 bases left between them. Germline V gene lookup returns CDR1 SGHTS and CDR2 YDEGEE. This CDR3 has 15 residues. CDR3 loop: CASSPIQGSNQPQHF. The CDR3 bases are TGTGCCAGCAGCCCGATTCAGGGGAGCAATCAGCCCCAGCATTTT.

The chain has TRBV5-1 and TRBJ2-3, with 9 positions matching TRBD2. Germline V gene lookup returns CDR1 SGHRS and CDR2 YFSETQ. This CDR3 has 16 amino acids. V shed 0 bases and J 1 base; nucleotides not matched to a gene: 3. The CDR3 region has the DNA TGCGCCAGCAGCTTGGCGATAGCGGGGGGCACAGATACGCAGTATTTT. Its protein is CASSLAIAGGTDTQYF.

Regarding this clone: One end of the junction is discordant with germline, which a read error may explain. The CDR3 nucleotides are TGTGCCAGCAGTTATAAGGGGGTGCTGTTTTTT. This encodes CASSYKGVLFF. The chain carries TRBV6-5 and TRBJ2-2; D possibly corresponds to TRBD1 (6 bases). Germline V gene lookup returns CDR1 MNHEY and CDR2 SVGAGI. The CDR3 extends over 11 amino acids.

The chain combines TRBV5-6 with TRBJ2-3; possibly TRBD2 for D (5 bases). Germline loops: CDR1 SGHDT, CDR2 YYEEEE. The germline V and J ends were trimmed by 4 bases and 5 bases, with 5 bases remaining between them. The CDR3 is made up of 11 amino acids. CDR3 in amino acids: CASSEGDTQYF. The CDR3, as DNA: TGTGCCAGCAGCGAGGGAGATACGCAGTATTTT.

The genes are TRBV20-1 and TRBJ2-5; no reliable D call. This CDR3 comprises 11 residues. Germline V gene data show CDR1 as DFQATT and CDR2 as SNEGSKA (reference sequence). The CDR3 DNA sequence: TGCAGCGTTACCGTACAAGAGACCCAGTACTTC. Encoded protein: CSVTVQETQYF.

This chain links TRBV9 with TRBJ1-2, with a tentative D call TRBD1 (5 bases). Trimming shortened V by 0 bases and J by 0 bases, and 9 bases separated the two germline ends. This CDR3 has 15 residues. CDR1 and CDR2 from the germline V gene are SGDLS and YYNGEE. CDR3 residues: CASSVGEGPNYGYTF. In DNA form, the CDR3 reads TGTGCCAGCAGCGTAGGTGAGGGACCTAACTATGGCTACACCTTC.

The chain employs TRBV7-2 and TRBJ1-5, with 10 bases aligning to TRBD1. This CDR3 is built from 16 residues. After removal of 5 bases from V and 2 bases from J, the junction contained 6 bases not matched to a gene. CDR1 SGHTA and CDR2 FQGNSA come from the germline V gene. CDR3 DNA sequence: TGTGCCAGCAGCCCCGCCGGGACAGGGGGCAATCAGCCCCAGCATTTT. This sequence encodes CASSPAGTGGNQPQHF.

This chain uses TRBV30 with TRBJ2-1, with 9 bases aligning to TRBD2. Trimming cost V 4 bases and J 5 bases; bases outside gene matches: 9. The germline gives CDR1 GTSNPN, CDR2 SVGIG (reference sequence). The CDR3 totals 15 residues. The CDR3 reads CAWTGLAPSHNEQFF. DNA for the CDR3: TGTGCCTGGACCGGACTAGCGCCATCCCACAATGAGCAGTTCTTC.

Here the CDR3 reads CASSPDGTSTDTQYF. The CDR3 DNA follows: TGTGCCAGCAGTCCAGATGGGACAAGCACAGATACGCAGTATTTT. V usage is TRBV2 and J usage is TRBJ2-3; a weak D match, TRBD1 (6 bases). CDR1 and CDR2 (germline): SNHLY, FYNNEI. This CDR3 region has 15 residues. V was trimmed by 5 bases and J by 0 bases, leaving 12 bases between them.

The rearrangement joins TRBV9 to TRBJ2-7, with D unresolved. Germline lookup yields CDR1 SGDLS and CDR2 YYNGEE. V was shortened by 0 bases and J by 5 bases, with 15 bases between the two germline ends. There are 15 residues in the CDR3. As DNA, the CDR3 is TGTGCCAGCAGCGTAGGTGAAGGGTATCTGGACGAGCAGTACTTC. It yields the protein CASSVGEGYLDEQYF.

The rearrangement uses TRBV9 and TRBJ2-3; no reliable D call. This CDR3 has 14 amino acids. V lost 0 bases to trimming and J lost 2 bases, with 7 bases between them. Looked up from germline, CDR1 is SGDLS and CDR2 is YYNGEE. CDR3 protein: CASSVVGNTDTQYF. CDR3 coding DNA: TGTGCCAGCAGCGTAGTAGGAAACACAGATACGCAGTATTTT. The complete variable domain, with remaining parts taken from reference TRBV9 and TRBJ2-3, reads DSGVTQTPKHLITATGQRVTLRCSPRSGDLSVYWYQQSLDQGLQFLIQYYNGEERAKGNILERFSAQQFPDLHSELNLSSLELGDSALYFCASSVVGNTDTQYFGPGTRLTVL.